These 28 T cell receptor beta chains originate from one sample sequenced in a study of CD8 T cells in ankylosing spondylitis. TCRdb re-called the 5' RACE reads through MiXCR, storing one row per CDR3 protein. This table holds hundreds of thousands of distinct CDR3 sequences, 20% to 25% found once. The sample was blood, either unsorted or a sorted T cell fraction (not recorded which). Receptors were obtained from a male donor with ankylosing spondylitis or in good health (not recorded which).

V is TRBV12-3 or TRBV12-4 and J is TRBJ1-2; 7 bases are shared with TRBD1. After removal of 5 bases from V and 7 bases from J, the junction contained 7 bases not matched to a gene. This CDR3 contains 13 residues. The CDR3 here is CASSAGQFVGYTF. The CDR3 DNA reads TGTGCCAGCAGTGCGGGACAGTTCGTTGGCTACACCTTC.

This clonotype came up a few times. This sequence joins TRBV10-2 and TRBJ2-5; a possible D gene is TRBD1 (5 bases). The V gene lost 10 bases and the J gene lost 3 bases, with 18 bases spanning the gap. The CDR3 consists of 14 residues. Looked up from germline, CDR1 is WSHSY and CDR2 is SAAADI. The CDR3: CATFFQGSKETQYF. CDR3 in DNA: TGCGCCACTTTCTTCCAGGGTTCTAAAGAGACCCAGTACTTC.

This clonotype was counted between two and nine times. The chain carries TRBV4-1 and TRBJ1-2, with D hard to call. The CDR3 loop spans 13 amino acids. CDR1 MGHRA and CDR2 YSYEKL come from the germline V gene. Trimming removed 2 bases from V and 3 bases from J, with 7 bases in between. CDR3 coding DNA: TGCGCCAGCAGCCAAACGGTCGACTATGGCTACACCTTC. Protein product: CASSQTVDYGYTF.

The chain is built from TRBV10-1 and TRBJ1-1; D ambiguous. The CDR3 totals 14 residues. The germline V gene encodes CDR1 WNHNN and CDR2 SYGVQD (reference sequence). The V end was cut by 6 bases, the J end by 5 bases, with 16 bases between. This chain's CDR3 is CASRARAGGTEAFF. The CDR3 nucleotides read TGCGCCAGCAGGGCCCGGGCGGGAGGAACTGAAGCTTTCTTT.

The chain uses TRBV10-3 and TRBJ2-3, with 10 bases lining up with TRBD1. V lost 8 bases, J lost 6 bases, and 11 bases stayed unmatched. Germline V CDR1 and CDR2: ENHRY, SYGVKD. The CDR3 sequence is 15 residues long. The CDR3 bases are TGTGCCATCGGTGGGACAGGGGTCTTAGCGGATACGCAGTATTTT. This gives the protein CAIGGTGVLADTQYF.

This clonotype turned up a few times. V usage is TRBV6-1 and J usage is TRBJ2-3; the D call may be TRBD1 or TRBD2 (6 bases each). From germline, CDR1 is MNHNS and CDR2 SASEGT. The CDR3 covers 15 residues. Deletions cut 4 bases from V and 3 bases from J, with 14 bases between. CDR3 in DNA: TGTGCCAGCAGTGGCGTGGGGGGCAGTACAGATACGCAGTATTTT. Encoded protein: CASSGVGGSTDTQYF.

This clonotype was detected a few times. CDR3 nucleotides: TGTGCCAGCAGTGGTTCTTTGGGTTATGGTGGCTACACCTTC. This codes for CASSGSLGYGGYTF. The chain employs TRBV6-4 and TRBJ1-2; D call uncertain. This CDR3 contains 14 residues. Germline values: CDR1 MRHNA, CDR2 SNTAGT. V lost 4 bases, J lost 7 bases, and 16 bases lay in between.

This sequence joins TRBV2 and TRBJ2-5, with D unclear. The germline V gene has CDR1 SNHLY and CDR2 FYNNEI. Trimming left V 3 bases short and J 1 base short, with 6 bases between. This CDR3 is built from 13 residues. The chain's CDR3 is CASSESVQETQYF. In nucleotides, the CDR3 is TGTGCCAGCAGTGAGTCGGTCCAAGAGACCCAGTACTTC.

This sequence joins TRBV5-1 and TRBJ2-7, with D possibly matching TRBD2 (7 bases). V dropped 2 bases and J dropped 0 bases, with 15 bases sitting between them. This CDR3 is 16 amino acids long. The germline CDR1 and CDR2 sequences are SGHRS and YFSETQ. The chain's CDR3 is CASSFEGGGYSYEQYF. CDR3 coding DNA: TGCGCCAGCAGCTTTGAAGGCGGGGGCTACTCCTACGAGCAGTACTTC. Full variable domain (remainder filled in from reference TRBV5-1 and TRBJ2-7): KAGVTQTPRYLIKTRGQQVTLSCSPISGHRSVSWYQQTPGQGLQFLFEYFSETQRNKGNFPGRFSGRQFSNSRSEMNVSTLELGDSALYLCASSFEGGGYSYEQYFGPGTRLTVT.

The chain couples TRBV9 to TRBJ2-6; D assignment may be TRBD1 or TRBD2 (6 bases each). The length of the CDR3 is 21 residues. Trimming stripped 6 bases from V and 4 bases from J, with 32 bases between. Germline lookup yields CDR1 SGDLS and CDR2 YYNGEE. Written as DNA, the CDR3 is TGTGCCAGCAATTGGGACACGGCAGAAGGCCGTTTGGGGGGAGGGGCCAACGTCCTGACTTTC. Protein sequence: CASNWDTAEGRLGGGANVLTF.

This clonotype was counted a few times. V and J are TRBV13 and TRBJ2-5; the D gene is possibly TRBD2 (6 bases). Germline V lookup: CDR1 PRHDT, CDR2 FYEKMQ (reference sequence). The CDR3 has 15 residues. V was trimmed by 5 bases and J by 4 bases, leaving 17 bases between them. CDR3 in DNA: TGTGCCAGCAGCGCCCGGGTCGACGGGGGAGAGACCCAGTACTTC. Encoded protein: CASSARVDGGETQYF.

A few counts support this clonotype. This rearrangement joins TRBV6-1 to TRBJ2-5; a possible D gene is TRBD1 (6 bases). The V gene lost 5 bases and the J gene lost 7 bases, with 14 bases spanning the gap. The CDR3 is 13 residues long. Germline values: CDR1 MNHNS, CDR2 SASEGT. The CDR3 bases are TGTGCCAGCAGTATCACAGGGTTAGGGACCCAGTACTTC. Translated: CASSITGLGTQYF.

This chain uses TRBV4-1 with TRBJ1-1; D call uncertain. CDR1 and CDR2 from the germline V gene are MGHRA and YSYEKL. Trimming stripped 1 base from V and 0 bases from J, with 12 bases between. The length of the CDR3 is 16 residues. CDR3 region: CASSQASTGMNTEAFF. The CDR3 region has the DNA TGCGCCAGCAGCCAAGCATCTACCGGCATGAACACTGAAGCTTTCTTT.

The rearrangement uses TRBV6-5 and TRBJ2-1; D is possibly TRBD2 (6 bases). CDR1 is MNHEY and CDR2 is SVGAGI in the germline V gene. Trimming cost V 2 bases and J 7 bases, with 12 bases left between them. The CDR3 is made up of 14 amino acids. The CDR3 sequence is CASSYPGGWNEQFF. The CDR3 DNA sequence: TGTGCCAGCAGTTACCCCGGAGGGTGGAATGAGCAGTTCTTC.

The chain uses TRBV12-3 or TRBV12-4 and TRBJ2-7; D not certain. The CDR3 spans 15 residues. The V gene lost 7 bases and the J gene lost 4 bases, with 20 bases spanning the gap. DNA of the CDR3: TGTGCCAGCACCTACCGGTTGGGGTCGTCGTACGAGCAGTACTTC. This codes for CASTYRLGSSYEQYF.

The DNA for the CDR3 is TGTGCCAGCAGTAGCAGTGCTGGGGCCAACGTCCTGACTTTC. Amino acids: CASSSSAGANVLTF. The chain has TRBV2 and TRBJ2-6; no clear D gene. Trimming left V 5 bases short and J 2 bases short, with 7 bases between. This CDR3 contains 14 residues. The germline V gene has CDR1 SNHLY and CDR2 FYNNEI.

This clonotype came up many times. The V and J genes are TRBV3-1 and TRBJ2-3; D remains unclear. CDR3 length: 16 residues. The V and J ends lost 0 bases and 7 bases respectively, with 17 bases between them. CDR1 LGHDT and CDR2 YNNKEL come from the germline V gene (reference sequence). The CDR3 loop is CASSQEVGIMPNTQYF. CDR3 in DNA: TGTGCCAGCAGCCAAGAGGTCGGCATTATGCCGAATACGCAGTATTTT.

CDR3 amino acids: CASSESGGEYEQYF. CDR3 DNA: TGCGCCAGCAGTGAGTCGGGGGGAGAGTACGAGCAGTACTTC. The chain joins TRBV10-2 to TRBJ2-7, with a tentative D call TRBD2 (6 bases). The V end lost 0 bases, the J end lost 4 bases, and 10 bases lay between the germline ends. The CDR3 contains 14 residues. Per the germline V gene, CDR1 is WSHSY and CDR2 is SAAADI.

The rearrangement joins TRBV6-1 to TRBJ2-5; the match to TRBD2 covers 8 bases. Unmatched junction bases numbered 19, after V lost 8 bases and J lost 5 bases. Germline V gene data show CDR1 as MNHNS and CDR2 as SASEGT. The CDR3 is made up of 17 amino acids. The CDR3 DNA sequence: TGTGCCAGCGCTTCATTCGCGGGGGGCCGGTCGTGGGAGACCCAGTACTTC. Amino acid sequence: CASASFAGGRSWETQYF.

This clonotype appeared a few times. This rearrangement joins TRBV6-1 to TRBJ2-7; 9 bases line up with TRBD1. The CDR3 runs to 15 residues. V dropped 4 bases and J dropped 5; count of bases not matched to a gene: 9. Germline CDR1 reads MNHNS; CDR2 reads SASEGT. The CDR3 DNA follows: TGTGCCAGCAGTGTCCGGGACAGGGTAGTCCACGAGCAGTACTTC. Translated, it gives CASSVRDRVVHEQYF.

This rearrangement joins TRBV18 to TRBJ2-1; 7 bases are shared with TRBD1. The trim removed 4 bases at V and 4 bases at J, leaving 4 bases unmatched. Germline V gives CDR1 KGHSH, CDR2 LQKENI. This CDR3 has 14 residues. The CDR3 DNA sequence: TGTGCCAGCTCACGGAGACAGGGATACAATGAGCAGTTCTTC. Amino acid sequence: CASSRRQGYNEQFF. Complete variable domain (other parts from reference TRBV18 and TRBJ2-1): NAGVMQNPRHLVRRRGQEARLRCSPMKGHSHVYWYRQLPEEGLKFMVYLQKENIIDESGMPKERFSAEFPKEGPSILRIQQVVRGDSAAYFCASSRRQGYNEQFFGPGTRLTVL.

This clonotype was counted only a few times. The gene calls are TRBV12-3 or TRBV12-4 and TRBJ2-7; D is uncertain. The CDR3 totals 11 residues. Trimming took off 5 bases at V and 5 bases at J, with 7 bases between the two ends. The CDR3 protein is CASSEAHEQYF. Written as DNA, the CDR3 is TGTGCCAGCAGTGAAGCCCACGAGCAGTACTTC.

The chain combines TRBV28 with TRBJ2-7; TRBD1 matches 8 bases. V was clipped by 2 bases and J by 5 bases; unmatched bases: 20. Germline V gene sequence: CDR1 MDHEN, CDR2 SYDVKM. This CDR3 is built from 19 residues. The CDR3 region has the DNA TGTGCCAGCAGTTTAGACGAGGTCTTGACAGGGGTTCTGCTAGACGAGCAGTACTTC. Translation: CASSLDEVLTGVLLDEQYF.

The J gene is TRBJ1-6, the V gene TRBV11-2; the D is unclear. Deletions cut 2 bases from V and 13 bases from J, with 9 bases between. Germline CDR1 and CDR2: SGHAT and FQNNGV. The CDR3 sequence is 12 residues long. CDR3 region: CASSLWTRPLHF. The CDR3 DNA reads as TGTGCCAGCAGCTTATGGACGAGGCCCCTCCACTTT.

The chain links TRBV19 to TRBJ1-1; D is perhaps TRBD1 (5 bases). The CDR3 totals 15 residues. The V end was cut by 1 base, the J end by 1 base, with 10 bases between. The germline V gene has CDR1 LNHDA and CDR2 SQIVND (reference sequence). The CDR3 loop is CASSIAPTENTEAFF. The CDR3 bases are TGTGCCAGTAGTATAGCCCCGACAGAGAACACTGAAGCTTTCTTT.

This clonotype was seen many times. The rearrangement joins TRBV16 to TRBJ2-2; D remains unclear. The length of the CDR3 is 11 residues. Germline V gene data show CDR1 as KGHSY and CDR2 as FQNENV. Trimming shortened V by 3 bases and J by 6 bases, and 2 bases separated the two germline ends. The CDR3: CASSHSGELFF. For the CDR3, the DNA is TGTGCCAGCAGCCATTCCGGGGAGCTGTTTTTT.

The chain recombines TRBV29-1 with TRBJ2-7, with no clear D. The V end lost 7 bases, the J end lost 7 bases, and 14 bases lay between the germline ends. The germline gives CDR1 SQVTM, CDR2 ANQGSEA. The CDR3 runs to 11 residues. In DNA form, the CDR3 reads TGCAGCGCCCGGGTGCTCGGGGAGCAGTACTTC. Amino acids: CSARVLGEQYF.

The chain carries TRBV19 and TRBJ2-7, with D possibly TRBD2 on 6 matching bases. Trimming pared 6 bases from V and 2 bases from J, leaving 14 bases between. The CDR3 consists of 14 residues. CDR1 LNHDA and CDR2 SQIVND come from the germline V gene (reference sequence). The CDR3 protein is CASRRGVGPYEQYF. CDR3 DNA sequence: TGTGCCAGTAGGCGGGGAGTCGGCCCCTACGAGCAGTACTTC.